This T cell receptor (beta chain) was sequenced during a study of blood T cells in healthy people across ages. A second PCR, run for about 7 to 11 cycles, used a sample-barcoded 5' primer plus a J-beta primer mix. One entry per CDR3 protein results from TCRdb running MiXCR on the 5' RACE reads. Among fewer than 2,000,000 distinct CDR3 sequences listed, about two fifths were seen once. Study-wide results and limits: Aged donors had fewer naive CD4+ cells and lower diversity than long-lived donors. The percentage of naive T cells correlated strongly with TCR beta diversity. Changes in expanded clonotypes were possibly confounded, as the CMV status of donors was unknown.

Each sample had at least 6 million PBMCs isolated. On this clonotype itself: Its antigen is not known.

This receptor was obtained from a human donor in good health. Material for sequencing was blood.

CDR3 DNA: TGCAGTGTAATACAGCCACTATTAGGGCAGTATTTT. Its translation: CSVIQPLLGQYF. This chain joins TRBV20-1 and TRBJ2-3; D gene uncertain. Germline CDR1 reads DFQATT; CDR2 reads SNEGSKA (reference sequence). This CDR3 comprises 12 residues. The V end lost 7 bases, the J end lost 11 bases, and 19 bases lay between the germline ends.